The 4 T cell receptor beta chains given below trace back to one sample, sequenced in a study of vaccination effects on CD4 cells after COVID-19. TCRdb keeps only in-frame clones here, not all; method: immunoSEQ multiplex PCR. This sample yields tens of thousands of clones, of which about two thirds are seen a single time; roughly 24% belongs to the top ten. Sequencing followed a ViraFEST assay step that expanded antigen-specific CD4+ T cells with viral peptide pools. Following a 10-day culture, CD4+ T cells were purified. None of the vaccinated had previously contracted SARS-CoV-2, and their nucleocapsid antibodies tested negative. These receptors' targets are unknown. The specimen comprised CD4+ T cells from PBMCs cultured with HCoV-OC43 spike peptides, sampled before COVID-19 vaccination. Subset here: HCoV-OC43 spike overlapping peptide pool stimulation. Every receptor here comes from a human donor who received a COVID-19 vaccine.

The chain couples TRBV18 to TRBJ2-2, with 7 bases lining up with TRBD1. Per the germline V gene, CDR1 is KGHSH and CDR2 is LQKENI. The ends lost 3 bases at V and 6 bases at J; junction bases unmatched: 10. The CDR3 runs 16 residues. The CDR3 bases are TGTGCCAGCTCACCCACAGCCGGGACAGTAGCCGGGGAGCTGTTTTTT. Protein: CASSPTAGTVAGELFF. Drawing the rest from reference TRBV18 and TRBJ2-2, the complete variable domain is NAGVMQNPRHLVRRRGQEARLRCSPMKGHSHVYWYRQLPEEGLKFMVYLQKENIIDESGMPKERFSAEFPKEGPSILRIQQVVRGDSAAYFCASSPTAGTVAGELFFGEGSRLTVL.

The rearrangement joins TRBV19 to TRBJ1-3, with D unclear. Germline V gene sequence: CDR1 LNHDA, CDR2 SQIVND (reference sequence). V lost 9 bases and J 0 bases, leaving 12 bases between the germline ends. The CDR3 totals 14 residues. CDR3 sequence reads: CASLGRNSGNTIYF. The CDR3 coding sequence is TGTGCCAGCTTAGGACGGAACTCTGGAAACACCATATATTTT.

The J gene is TRBJ2-1, the V gene TRBV28, with a weak D call TRBD1 (6 bases). Germline V gene sequence: CDR1 MDHEN, CDR2 SYDVKM. The CDR3 contains 15 residues. Trimming cost V 3 bases and J 9 bases, with 18 bases left between them. The CDR3 DNA is TGTGCCAGCAGTTTCTCTGTAAGCCGAGGGGGTGAGCAGTTCTTC. Translation gives CASSFSVSRGGEQFF.

This chain connects TRBV6-5 to TRBJ2-2; D is ambiguous. V was trimmed by 7 bases and J by 4 bases, leaving 10 bases between them. This CDR3 region has 13 residues. CDR1 and CDR2 (germline): MNHEY, SVGAGI. CDR3 protein: CASNAQSTGELFF. CDR3 DNA: TGTGCCAGCAATGCCCAGTCCACCGGGGAGCTGTTTTTT.